This T cell receptor beta chain was documented in a study of identifying expanded T cells in peripheral blood. Assay: immunoSEQ multiplex PCR; the TCRdb copy retains only in-frame clones and omits some. The sample yields about 85,000 clones, 70% to 90% seen once. This CDR3 is 16 amino acids long. V shed 4 bases, J shed 2 bases, and the junction held 4 bases outside the gene matches. In germline, CDR1 is MDHEN, CDR2 SYDVKM. V gene TRBV28 combines with J gene TRBJ2-2, with TRBD2 matching over 10 bases. Sequencing used blood. This TCR was recovered from a person between 18 and 75 years old in good health. The CDR3 DNA is TGTGCCAGCAGTTACGGACTAGCGGCCAACACCGGGGAGCTGTTTTTT. Encoded protein: CASSYGLAANTGELFF.